This TCR beta chain is from a study of blood T cells in healthy people across ages. About the research overall: Per two T cells, about one barcoded beta molecule was captured through template switching.

V was clipped by 8 bases and J by 3 bases; unmatched bases: 10. CDR1 is MDHEN and CDR2 is SYDVKM in the germline V gene. This CDR3 is built from 15 residues. A second PCR of about 7 to 12 cycles used a sample-barcoded 5' primer and a J-beta primer mix. MiXCR, run by TCRdb on the 5' RACE reads, gives a single entry per CDR3 protein. This table has about 1.8 million distinct CDR3 sequences, about 49% appearing once. Notes on this clonotype: Antigen unknown.

Peripheral blood, roughly 11 milliliters per donor, was collected. Study observations and caveats: TCR beta diversity, measured per million T cells, fell in a roughly linear way with age.

The rearrangement uses TRBV28 and TRBJ2-7, with TRBD2 matching over 10 bases. Source material: blood. The receptor was derived from a woman aged 35 to 49 in good health. For the CDR3, the DNA is TGTGCCAGCGGGGGAACTAGCGGGGCCATCTACGAGCAGTACTTC. As protein: CASGGTSGAIYEQYF.